The T cell receptor (beta chain) under discussion was sequenced for a study of long-term antiretroviral therapy in people with HIV. V was clipped by 0 bases and J by 1 base, with 10 bases between them. Germline lookup yields CDR1 SGDLS and CDR2 YYNGEE. The length of the CDR3 is 15 residues. It was version v3.0 of the immunoSEQ assay that was run at survey level. Using immunoSEQ multiplex PCR, the repertoire was profiled, and TCRdb retains in-frame clones only, with some absent. The repertoire has approximately 11,000 clones, around 80% of them found once; the top ten carry about 19%. Sequencing used unsorted PBMCs, obtained 7.2 years after starting antiretroviral therapy. V and J are TRBV9 and TRBJ1-1, with no clear D. The TCR comes from a man in his fifties or sixties with HIV. The CDR3 is CASSVEEQPNTEAFF. CDR3 nucleotides: TGTGCCAGCAGCGTAGAAGAACAGCCGAACACTGAAGCTTTCTTT.